Presented here are 29 T cell receptor beta chains from one specimen sequenced in a study of T cell changes during pregnancy in multiple sclerosis. Here immunoSEQ multiplex PCR was the method, and the copy in TCRdb shows in-frame clones only, minus some. The repertoire holds roughly 29,000 clones, with 75% to 90% as singletons. This material consisted of CD4+ T cells from peripheral blood mononuclear cells, taken in the first trimester of pregnancy. The receptors shown here come from a female donor in good health, enrolled as a control in a pregnancy study.

This rearrangement joins TRBV5-1 to TRBJ1-4; 9 positions match TRBD1. Germline V gene lookup returns CDR1 SGHRS and CDR2 YFSETQ. Trimming at V came to 5 bases and at J to 5 bases, leaving 4 bases not matched to a gene. This CDR3 spans 14 amino acids. The CDR3 loop reads CASSIGQGNEKLFF. The CDR3 coding sequence is TGCGCCAGCAGTATCGGACAGGGGAATGAAAAACTGTTTTTT.

The chain is built from TRBV2 and TRBJ1-2, with D possibly matching TRBD1 (5 bases). Germline CDR1 SNHLY, CDR2 FYNNEI. This CDR3 has 13 residues. V gave up 3 bases and J gave up 2 bases, with 7 bases separating them. The CDR3 sequence is CASSEAGNYGYTF. DNA for the CDR3: TGTGCCAGCAGTGAGGCAGGGAACTATGGCTACACCTTC.

V is TRBV5-4 and J is TRBJ2-1; a possible D gene is TRBD1 (7 bases). The CDR3 runs to 15 residues. The V gene lost 5 bases and the J gene lost 4 bases, with 16 bases spanning the gap. Germline V CDR1 and CDR2: SGHNT, YYREEE (reference sequence). CDR3 nucleotides: TGTGCCAGCAGTGTGCAGGGGGGAGGATACAATGAGCAGTTCTTC. Encoded protein: CASSVQGGGYNEQFF.

This clone turned up a few times. The genes are TRBV7-2 and TRBJ2-3, with 9 bases aligning to TRBD2. The V gene's germline CDR1 is SGHTA and CDR2 FQGNSA. The CDR3 spans 19 residues. Trimming at V came to 4 bases and at J to 2 bases, leaving 16 bases not matched to a gene. CDR3 in DNA: TGTGCCAGCAGCTCCCCGACATTGACTAGCGGCAAACACACAGATACGCAGTATTTT. Its protein product is CASSSPTLTSGKHTDTQYF.

This chain links TRBV5-1 with TRBJ2-3; D perhaps matches TRBD1 (6 bases). V was pared by 4 bases and J by 2 bases, with 14 bases between. Germline CDR1 SGHRS, CDR2 YFSETQ. CDR3 length: 15 amino acids. The CDR3: CASSGGRGHTDTQYF. DNA of the CDR3: TGCGCCAGCAGCGGCGGCAGGGGCCACACAGATACGCAGTATTTT.

This clone has a single count. V usage is TRBV28 and J usage is TRBJ1-3; tentatively, D is TRBD1 (6 bases). V lost 7 bases and J 2 bases, leaving 21 bases between the germline ends. The CDR3 is made up of 17 amino acids. CDR1 and CDR2 (germline): MDHEN, SYDVKM. The CDR3 bases are TGTGCCAGCACGAGGGGGGGCCCGGGTAGGGCTGGAAACACCATATATTTT. Translation: CASTRGGPGRAGNTIYF.

The chain carries TRBV5-6 and TRBJ2-2; 8 bases match TRBD2. Germline V gene data show CDR1 as SGHDT and CDR2 as YYEEEE. The trim removed 0 bases at V and 8 bases at J, leaving 3 bases unmatched. The CDR3 sequence is 14 residues long. Here the CDR3 reads CASSLVSGAGELFF. The CDR3 nucleotides read TGTGCCAGCAGCTTGGTTAGCGGGGCGGGGGAGCTGTTTTTT.

The V call is TRBV28, the J call TRBJ1-2, with 7 bases identical to TRBD1. CDR3 length: 13 amino acids. V was pared by 7 bases and J by 9 bases, with 11 bases of the junction left unmatched. Germline CDR1 reads MDHEN; CDR2 reads SYDVKM. As DNA, the CDR3 is TGTGCCAGCACCACACGAGGGGGCGGGCGCTACACCTTC. This gives the protein CASTTRGGGRYTF.

The chain uses TRBV19 and TRBJ1-6; 9 bases are shared with TRBD1. CDR3 length equals 16 residues. The germline V gene has CDR1 LNHDA and CDR2 SQIVND (reference sequence). Germline trimming cut 4 bases from V and 7 bases from J; bases unmatched to any gene: 8. DNA of the CDR3: TGTGCCAGTAGTACCCTCGGGACAGGGAAGAATTCACCCCTCCACTTT. It encodes CASSTLGTGKNSPLHF.

There are a few counts of this clone. This sequence joins TRBV27 and TRBJ1-1, with D perhaps matching TRBD1 (5 bases). The V gene's germline CDR1 is MNHEY and CDR2 SMNVEV (reference sequence). The V and J ends lost 1 base and 3 bases respectively, with 9 bases between them. This CDR3 has 14 amino acids. The CDR3: CASSLLGRYTEAFF. Here the CDR3 DNA reads TGTGCCAGCAGTTTATTGGGGCGGTACACTGAAGCTTTCTTT.

This chain links TRBV4-2 with TRBJ2-1; a possible D gene is TRBD2 (6 bases). Germline CDR1 is LGHNA and CDR2 is YNFKEQ. The CDR3 runs to 16 residues. V shed 1 base and J shed 7 bases, with 17 bases lying between them. Here the CDR3 DNA reads TGTGCCAGCAGCCAAGGCACGGGAGAGAGTGATAATGAGCAGTTCTTC. Protein product: CASSQGTGESDNEQFF.

A few counts support this clone. CDR3: CASSSLTGGIEAFF. CDR3 sequence (DNA): TGTGCCAGCAGTTCGCTAACAGGGGGCATTGAAGCTTTCTTT. The chain uses TRBV6-5 and TRBJ1-1; 9 bases align to TRBD1. CDR1 MNHEY and CDR2 SVGAGI come from the germline V gene. This CDR3 region has 14 residues. V shed 4 bases, J shed 7 bases, and the junction held 7 bases outside the gene matches.

This rearrangement joins TRBV15 to TRBJ1-5; D remains unclear. Trimming removed 2 bases at V and 1 base at J, with 15 bases between. CDR1 is LNHNV and CDR2 is YYDKDF in the germline V gene (reference sequence). The CDR3 is 17 amino acids. CDR3 in amino acids: CATSRLVPQKSNQPQHF. The DNA of the CDR3 is TGTGCCACCAGCAGACTAGTCCCCCAGAAAAGCAATCAGCCCCAGCATTTT.

The rearrangement uses TRBV7-8 and TRBJ1-5; 7 bases fit TRBD1. The CDR3 spans 15 residues. CDR1 SGHVS and CDR2 FQNEAQ come from the germline V gene. The trim removed 5 bases at V and 7 bases at J, leaving 11 bases unmatched. DNA for the CDR3: TGTGCCAGCAGCCCAGAGAGACAGGGTAAACAGCCCCAGCATTTT. Protein sequence: CASSPERQGKQPQHF.

This rearrangement joins TRBV19 to TRBJ1-1, with D unclear. The CDR3 totals 15 residues. CDR1 and CDR2 from the germline V gene are LNHDA and SQIVND (reference sequence). The V and J ends lost 0 bases and 3 bases respectively, with 11 bases between them. This CDR3 reads CASSIDEALDTEAFF. CDR3 in DNA: TGTGCCAGTAGTATAGACGAGGCGTTGGACACTGAAGCTTTCTTT.

The chain couples TRBV6-1 to TRBJ2-3; the D gene is possibly TRBD2 (5 bases). The CDR3 is made up of 17 amino acids. Per the germline V gene, CDR1 is MNHNS and CDR2 is SASEGT. Trimming took 0 bases from V and 5 from J, leaving 18 bases between them. Here the CDR3 DNA reads TGTGCCAGCAGTGAAGCACCAACTTCGGGAAGTGGAGATACGCAGTATTTT. Translating gives CASSEAPTSGSGDTQYF.

The chain recombines TRBV7-9 with TRBJ2-1; D might be TRBD1 (5 bases). The CDR3 is 13 amino acids. CDR1 is SEHNR, CDR2 FQNEAQ, per germline (reference sequence). The ends were cut back, 5 bases at V and 5 bases at J, with 10 bases in the middle. The CDR3 DNA sequence: TGTGCCAGCAGCCTGACAGCCGACAATGAGCAGTTCTTC. Residues: CASSLTADNEQFF.

The chain joins TRBV4-1 to TRBJ2-7; 8 nucleotides align to TRBD2. Germline CDR1 MGHRA, CDR2 YSYEKL. Losses at the gene ends were 5 bases for V and 4 bases for J; bases not matched to a gene: 7. The CDR3 runs to 14 residues. CDR3 in DNA: TGCGCCAGCAGCTTAGCGGGGACAACTTACGAGCAGTACTTC. Its protein product is CASSLAGTTYEQYF.

The rearrangement uses TRBV5-4 and TRBJ2-1; tentative D call: TRBD1 (6 bases). The V gene lost 4 bases and the J gene lost 5 bases, with 13 bases spanning the gap. CDR1 SGHNT and CDR2 YYREEE come from the germline V gene (reference sequence). The CDR3 is made up of 14 amino acids. CDR3 DNA: TGTGCCAGCAGCAGCGGACAGATACACAATGAGCAGTTCTTC. It specifies CASSSGQIHNEQFF.

In its sample, this clone was seen once. This sequence joins TRBV29-1 and TRBJ1-2, with 8 positions matching TRBD1. The germline V gene has CDR1 SQVTM and CDR2 ANQGSEA. The CDR3 extends over 16 amino acids. V lost 3 bases to trimming and J lost 5 bases; unmatched junction nucleotides: 14. The DNA for the CDR3 is TGCAGCGTTGAGGCCCCCAGGGGGCGCGAGGAATATGGCTACACCTTC. It specifies CSVEAPRGREEYGYTF.

This chain connects TRBV5-1 to TRBJ2-1; 14 nucleotides agree with TRBD2. This CDR3 has 16 amino acids. Germline lookup yields CDR1 SGHRS and CDR2 YFSETQ. The V and J ends lost 1 base and 5 bases, in that order; junction bases with no gene match: 2. CDR3 DNA: TGCGCCAGCAGCTTGAGGACTAGCGGGGGGAACAATGAGCAGTTCTTC. Translation: CASSLRTSGGNNEQFF.

The V call is TRBV7-8, the J call TRBJ1-2; 7 nucleotides agree with TRBD1. The germline CDR1 and CDR2 sequences are SGHVS and FQNEAQ. J was trimmed by 4 bases and V by 5 bases; bases with no gene match: 4. The CDR3 extends over 13 amino acids. The CDR3 is CASSSTGAYGYTF. CDR3 bases: TGTGCCAGCAGCAGTACAGGGGCCTATGGCTACACCTTC.

The chain joins TRBV28 to TRBJ1-5; no clear D. V was pared by 2 bases and J by 0 bases, with 17 bases between. Germline lookup yields CDR1 MDHEN and CDR2 SYDVKM. This CDR3 spans 18 amino acids. CDR3 nucleotide sequence: TGTGCCAGCAGTTTAGATATACAGCCTTTGTATAGCAATCAGCCCCAGCATTTT. Translated: CASSLDIQPLYSNQPQHF.

This chain joins TRBV19 and TRBJ1-5; D perhaps matches TRBD1 (5 bases). Germline V CDR1 and CDR2: LNHDA, SQIVND (reference sequence). Between the trimmed V and J ends, which lost 1 base and 4 bases, there was a span of 11 bases. The CDR3 consists of 15 residues. CDR3 amino acids: CASSIGWQGNQPQHF. The CDR3 DNA sequence: TGTGCCAGTAGTATAGGGTGGCAGGGTAATCAGCCCCAGCATTTT.

This clone was seen only once. This sequence joins TRBV29-1 and TRBJ2-5; 7 positions agree with TRBD1. The CDR3 sequence is 16 residues long. Germline-derived CDR1 and CDR2 are SQVTM and ANQGSEA. Trimming at V came to 3 bases and at J to 1 base, leaving 11 bases not matched to a gene. This CDR3 reads CSVDGGVDRAQETQYF. DNA of the CDR3: TGCAGCGTTGATGGCGGCGTAGACAGGGCCCAAGAGACCCAGTACTTC.

CDR3 residues: CASSLYSQETQYF. The CDR3 coding sequence is TGTGCCAGCAGTTTGTACAGCCAAGAGACCCAGTACTTC. The chain carries TRBV27 and TRBJ2-5, with D hard to call. CDR3 length: 13 amino acids. Trimming removed 3 bases at V and 1 base at J, with 6 bases between. Germline CDR1 and CDR2: MNHEY and SMNVEV (reference sequence).

This sequence joins TRBV7-9 and TRBJ2-5, with D tentatively TRBD2 (7 bases). V was shortened by 5 bases and J by 4 bases, with 23 bases between the two germline ends. Germline-derived CDR1 and CDR2 are SEHNR and FQNEAQ (reference sequence). The CDR3 length is 17 residues. CDR3 nucleotides: TGTGCCAGCAGCCCAAGGGTAACGGGGGGCCGTAGAGAGACCCAGTACTTC. This encodes CASSPRVTGGRRETQYF.

The chain links TRBV6-6 to TRBJ1-1; maybe TRBD1 (5 bases). Germline V gives CDR1 MNHNY, CDR2 SVGAGI (reference sequence). The CDR3 sequence is 13 residues long. V was cut by 2 bases and J by 1 base, with 5 bases left in between. CDR3 DNA sequence: TGTGCCAGCAGTTACGGACAGAACACTGAAGCTTTCTTT. This encodes CASSYGQNTEAFF.

The rearrangement uses TRBV29-1 and TRBJ1-3; D is unclear. Trimming took 5 bases from V and 4 from J, leaving 6 bases between them. The CDR3 sequence is 11 residues long. The germline V gene has CDR1 SQVTM and CDR2 ANQGSEA. The CDR3, as DNA: TGCAGCGTTCTAACGGGAAACACCATATATTTT. It codes for CSVLTGNTIYF.